What follows are 2 T cell receptor beta chains derived from one specimen sequenced in a study of T cells after yellow fever vaccination. From the 5' RACE reads, TCRdb called clonotypes with MiXCR, one entry per CDR3 protein. This sample has about 350,000 distinct CDR3 sequences; around 8.1% occur once, and the top ten carry around 17%. This sample comprised PBMCs, obtained about 41 days after the first yellow fever vaccination. The receptors were sampled from a man in his late teens or twenties who received the YFV17D yellow fever vaccine.

The CDR3 is CASTPWSSNEKLFF. For the CDR3, the DNA is TGTGCCAGTACCCCCTGGAGTTCCAATGAAAAACTGTTTTTT. The J gene is TRBJ1-4, the V gene TRBV19; D unclear. The CDR3 totals 14 residues. The V gene lost 7 bases and the J gene lost 5 bases, with 14 bases spanning the gap. Looked up from germline, CDR1 is LNHDA and CDR2 is SQIVND (reference sequence).

This clonotype was counted only a few times. The chain joins TRBV19 to TRBJ1-5; 7 positions match TRBD1. This CDR3 comprises 14 residues. Germline V gives CDR1 LNHDA, CDR2 SQIVND (reference sequence). V trimming: 6 bases; J trimming: 7 bases; junction bases outside the gene matches: 9. For the CDR3, the DNA is TGTGCCAGTAGACTGTTTCAGGGACAGCAGCCCCAGCATTTT. Residues: CASRLFQGQQPQHF.